The rows below give T cell receptor beta chains drawn from one sample of a study of shared T cell receptors in the human thymus. This table comes from immunoSEQ multiplex PCR, and its TCRdb copy is limited to in-frame clones, with some not included. In the table there are about 380,000 clones, 95% of which are singletons. Sequencing input: thymocytes. These receptors were collected from a human donor. CDR3s include the opening cysteine and the closing phenylalanine or tryptophan. Each record gives: D gene, V gene, clone size, J gene, CDR3 protein, CDR3 DNA. D genes are given only for firm matches. Clone size is given for some rows only: seen once, a few or many times, or a class if the clone is expanded.

D: NA
V: TRBV11-3
size: NA
J: TRBJ2-2
CDR3: CASSLTSDSTGELFF
DNA: TGTGCCAGCAGCTTAACGTCTGATAGCACCGGGGAGCTGTTTTTT

D: NA
V: TRBV15
size: NA
J: TRBJ2-4
CDR3: CATSPLYDIAKNIQYF
DNA: TGTGCCACCAGCCCCCTCTACGACATCGCCAAAAACATTCAGTACTTC

D: TRBD2
V: TRBV9
size: NA
J: TRBJ2-2
CDR3: CASSAGTSGRAGELFF
DNA: TGTGCCAGCAGCGCCGGGACTAGCGGGAGGGCCGGGGAGCTGTTTTTT

D: NA
V: TRBV28
size: NA
J: TRBJ2-4
CDR3: CASSIQKNIQYF
DNA: TGTGCCAGCAGCATACAGAAAAACATTCAGTACTTC

D: TRBD1
V: TRBV28
size: NA
J: TRBJ2-4
CDR3: CASSLLFGSRTGMDIQYF
DNA: TGTGCCAGCAGTTTATTATTTGGGTCCCGGACAGGGATGGACATTCAGTACTTC

D: NA
V: TRBV27
size: NA
J: TRBJ1-5
CDR3: CASSLSDGDQPQHF
DNA: TGTGCCAGCAGTTTATCCGACGGGGATCAGCCCCAGCATTTT

D: TRBD2
V: TRBV7-9
size: NA
J: TRBJ2-7
CDR3: CASSPGDREGLYEQYF
DNA: TGTGCCAGCAGCCCCGGAGATCGGGAGGGCCTGTACGAGCAGTACTTC

D: TRBD1
V: TRBV7-9
size: NA
J: TRBJ1-4
CDR3: CASSRDRAFMFGEKLFF
DNA: TGTGCCAGCAGCAGGGACAGGGCTTTTATGTTCGGTGAAAAACTGTTTTTT

D: TRBD2
V: TRBV5-1
size: NA
J: TRBJ2-1
CDR3: CASSFKLAGGPINNNEQFF
DNA: TGCGCCAGCAGCTTTAAACTAGCGGGAGGGCCGATTAACAACAATGAGCAGTTCTTC

D: TRBD2
V: TRBV27
size: few
J: TRBJ2-7
CDR3: CASSPTSGGLAGGPAYEQYF
DNA: TGTGCCAGCAGTCCAACCAGCGGGGGACTAGCGGGAGGGCCGGCGTACGAGCAGTACTTC

D: TRBD2
V: TRBV28
size: NA
J: TRBJ2-3
CDR3: CASSLKGGGAGEACTDTQYF
DNA: TGTGCCAGCAGTTTAAAAGGGGGAGGAGCGGGAGAAGCGTGCACAGATACGCAGTATTTT

D: NA
V: TRBV4-1
size: NA
J: TRBJ2-7
CDR3: CASSQEGRVSEYTQPYEQYF
DNA: TGCGCCAGCAGCCAAGAAGGTAGGGTCAGCGAGTACACCCAACCCTACGAGCAGTACTTC

D: TRBD1
V: TRBV28
size: NA
J: TRBJ1-3
CDR3: CASSFITRDRAGGNTIYF
DNA: TGTGCCAGCAGTTTTATCACCCGGGACAGGGCGGGCGGAAACACCATATATTTT

D: TRBD2
V: TRBV7-2
size: NA
J: TRBJ2-1
CDR3: CASSYMITGTSPKYEQFF
DNA: TGTGCCAGCAGTTATATGATAACCGGGACTAGCCCGAAATATGAGCAGTTCTTC

D: NA
V: TRBV5-1
size: NA
J: TRBJ2-1
CDR3: CASSLINEQFF
DNA: TGCGCCAGCAGCTTGATCAATGAGCAGTTCTTC

D: NA
V: TRBV4-1
size: NA
J: TRBJ2-7
CDR3: CASSQVREGSSYEQYF
DNA: TGCGCCAGCAGCCAAGTGAGAGAGGGATCCTCCTACGAGCAGTACTTC

D: TRBD2
V: TRBV19
size: NA
J: TRBJ2-1
CDR3: CASSIAGGRRQFF
DNA: TGTGCCAGTAGTATAGCGGGCGGGAGGAGACAGTTCTTC

D: NA
V: TRBV5-6
size: NA
J: TRBJ1-1
CDR3: CASSLKAGDTEAFF
DNA: TGTGCCAGCAGCTTGAAGGCAGGGGACACTGAAGCTTTCTTT

D: NA
V: TRBV19
size: NA
J: TRBJ1-5
CDR3: CASSTKTAYSNQPQHF
DNA: TGTGCCAGTAGTACTAAGACAGCGTATAGCAATCAGCCCCAGCATTTT

D: NA
V: TRBV28
size: NA
J: TRBJ2-2
CDR3: CASSPTLTGELFF
DNA: TGTGCCAGCAGTCCGACATTGACCGGGGAGCTGTTTTTT

D: NA
V: TRBV11-1
size: NA
J: TRBJ2-1
CDR3: CASSLRHSRNNEQFF
DNA: TGTGCCAGTAGCCTAAGACACTCAAGGAACAATGAGCAGTTCTTC

D: NA
V: TRBV5-1
size: NA
J: TRBJ2-1
CDR3: CASSLGSRGNEQFF
DNA: TGCGCCAGCAGCTTGGGATCCCGGGGCAATGAGCAGTTCTTC

D: TRBD2
V: TRBV18
size: NA
J: TRBJ2-1
CDR3: CASSPRRGRAGDHEQFF
DNA: TGTGCCAGCTCACCCCGCCGGGGGCGAGCGGGGGACCATGAGCAGTTCTTC

D: NA
V: TRBV29-1
size: NA
J: TRBJ2-7
CDR3: CSVLRYQGGSEQYF
DNA: TGCAGCGTTCTGAGGTACCAGGGGGGTTCCGAGCAGTACTTC

D: NA
V: TRBV7-6
size: NA
J: TRBJ2-3
CDR3: CASSSWDPRMTDTQYF
DNA: TGTGCCAGCAGCTCCTGGGACCCTAGAATGACAGATACGCAGTATTTT

D: TRBD1
V: TRBV25-1
size: once
J: TRBJ2-3
CDR3: CASRDLQGARDTQYF
DNA: TGTGCCAGCAGGGACCTACAGGGGGCGAGGGATACGCAGTATTTT

D: TRBD2
V: TRBV19
size: NA
J: TRBJ2-1
CDR3: CASNNRSRLAGSYNEQFF
DNA: TGTGCCAGTAACAACCGTTCCCGGCTAGCGGGCTCCTACAATGAGCAGTTCTTC